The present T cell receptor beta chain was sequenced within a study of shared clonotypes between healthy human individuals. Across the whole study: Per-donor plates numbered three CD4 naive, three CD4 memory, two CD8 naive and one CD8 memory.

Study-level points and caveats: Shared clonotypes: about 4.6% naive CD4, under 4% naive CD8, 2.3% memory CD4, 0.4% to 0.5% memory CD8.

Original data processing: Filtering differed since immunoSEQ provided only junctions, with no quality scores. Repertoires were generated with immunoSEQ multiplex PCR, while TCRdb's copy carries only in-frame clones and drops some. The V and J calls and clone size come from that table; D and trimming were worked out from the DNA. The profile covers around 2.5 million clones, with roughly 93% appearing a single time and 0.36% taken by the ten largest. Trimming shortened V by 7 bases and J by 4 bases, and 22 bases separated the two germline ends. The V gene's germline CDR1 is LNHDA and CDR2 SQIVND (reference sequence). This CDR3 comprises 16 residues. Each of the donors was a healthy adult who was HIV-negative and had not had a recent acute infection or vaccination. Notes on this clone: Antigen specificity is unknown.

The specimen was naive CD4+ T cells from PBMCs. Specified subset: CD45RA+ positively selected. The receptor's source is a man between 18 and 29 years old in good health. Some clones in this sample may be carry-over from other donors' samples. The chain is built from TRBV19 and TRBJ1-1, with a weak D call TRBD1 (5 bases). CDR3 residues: CASIPTWDSGPTEAFF. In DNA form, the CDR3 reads TGTGCCAGTATTCCAACATGGGACTCCGGGCCCACTGAAGCTTTCTTT.